Described below is a single TCR beta chain sequence and its context. Antigen: not known. This entry comes from a study of human T cells and chemical hapten exposure. Overall study context: During the approximately 23-week study period, patients had diphenylcyclopropenone applied to the scalp every week. General study points: All donors were alopecia patients, so their immunity may differ from that of healthy people.

Regarding time point: patch test 2, 6 weeks after DPC sensitization. This sample's treatment: therapeutic diphenylcyclopropenone sensitization with weekly scalp DPC. CDR3 size: 15 residues. Trimming cost V 3 bases and J 5 bases, with 14 bases left between them. Germline CDR1 KGHSH, CDR2 LQKENI. Source study methods: A per-sample median of roughly 97,000 TCRs was observed, with a range of about 23,224 to 700,000. TCRdb re-called the RACE reads through MiXCR, storing one row per CDR3 protein. It is TCRdb's table, rather than the study itself, that gives the V and J calls and clone size. The sample carries some 81,000 distinct CDR3 sequences, roughly 10% recorded once.

The source material was whole blood, sampled in connection with sensitization to the hapten diphenylcyclopropenone (DPC). The TCR sequence derives from a man between 18 and 29 years old with alopecia areata. Some clones in this sample may be carry-over from other donors' samples. V is TRBV18 and J is TRBJ2-1; perhaps TRBD1 as D (6 bases). CDR3: CASSPGTPGNNEQFF. CDR3 sequence (DNA): TGTGCCAGCTCACCCGGGACACCTGGGAACAATGAGCAGTTCTTC.